This TCR beta chain comes out of a study of shared clonotypes between healthy human individuals. About the research overall: Plates per donor: three CD4 naive, three CD4 memory, two CD8 naive, one CD8 memory.

On sorted subsets, replicate PCRs used 150 to 250 ng DNA, or roughly 30,000 T cell genomes. The protocol was immunoSEQ multiplex PCR, while the TCRdb copy is restricted to in-frame clones and leaves out a portion. This table holds about 1.1 million clones, approximately 80% found once. The CDR3 covers 17 residues. Germline CDR1 SGHNT, CDR2 YYREEE (reference sequence). V gave up 0 bases and J gave up 2 bases, with 14 bases separating them. This TCR derives from a man aged 18 to 30 in good health. Some clones in this sample may be carry-over from other donors' samples. Sequencing input: memory CD4+ T cells from PBMCs. Subset indicated: CD45RA-negative fraction. V gene TRBV5-4 combines with J gene TRBJ1-4, with a tentative D call TRBD1 (6 bases). CDR3 residues: CASSLVDGGATNEKLFF. CDR3 nucleotides: TGTGCCAGCAGCTTGGTGGATGGGGGGGCCACTAATGAAAAACTGTTTTTT.